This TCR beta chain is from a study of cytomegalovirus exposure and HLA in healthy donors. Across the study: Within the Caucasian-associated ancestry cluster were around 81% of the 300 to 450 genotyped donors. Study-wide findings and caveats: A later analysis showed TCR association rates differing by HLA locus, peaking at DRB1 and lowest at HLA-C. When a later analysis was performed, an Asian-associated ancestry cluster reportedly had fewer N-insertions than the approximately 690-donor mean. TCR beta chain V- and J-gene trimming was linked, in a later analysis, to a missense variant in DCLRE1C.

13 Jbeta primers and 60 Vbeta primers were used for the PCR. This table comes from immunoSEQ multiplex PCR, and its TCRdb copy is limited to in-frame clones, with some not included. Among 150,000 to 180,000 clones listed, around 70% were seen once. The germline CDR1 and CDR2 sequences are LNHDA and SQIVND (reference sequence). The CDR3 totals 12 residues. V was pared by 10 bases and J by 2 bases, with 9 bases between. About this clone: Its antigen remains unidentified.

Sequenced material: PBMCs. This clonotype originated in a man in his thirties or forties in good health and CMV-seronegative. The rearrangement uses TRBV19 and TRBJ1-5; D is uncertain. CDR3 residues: CATRQGNQPQHF. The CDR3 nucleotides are TGTGCCACCAGGCAGGGCAATCAGCCCCAGCATTTT.